One sample yielded the 22 T cell receptor beta chains listed below, sequenced in a study of OX40 agonist ivuxolimab in advanced cancers. TCRdb keeps only in-frame clones here, not all; method: immunoSEQ multiplex PCR. Among 65,000 to 80,000 clones, more than 70% were seen once, and the ten largest hold 0.55% to 0.85%. The source was CD4+ or CD8+ T cells sorted from blood, collected in a trial of the OX40 agonist ivuxolimab. These receptors originate from an adult with an advanced solid tumor such as melanoma, head and neck, liver or kidney cancer.

The V call is TRBV18, the J call TRBJ1-5; no clear D gene. CDR3 length: 15 amino acids. V lost 2 bases and J 7 bases, leaving 15 bases between the germline ends. Germline V gives CDR1 KGHSH, CDR2 LQKENI. The CDR3 DNA sequence: TGTGCCAGCTCACCAGTGTTCGGGGTAGAACAGCCCCAGCATTTT. Its protein is CASSPVFGVEQPQHF.

The gene calls are TRBV9 and TRBJ1-5, with D possibly being TRBD1 (5 bases). With 0 bases removed from V and 2 bases from J, the gap between germline ends came to 9 bases. This CDR3 has 15 amino acids. CDR1 SGDLS and CDR2 YYNGEE come from the germline V gene. CDR3 residues: CASSVDEGRNQPQHF. The CDR3 DNA sequence: TGTGCCAGCAGCGTAGACGAGGGGCGCAATCAGCCCCAGCATTTT.

The chain links TRBV18 to TRBJ2-5; 9 bases fit TRBD1. This CDR3 region has 15 residues. Germline CDR1 KGHSH, CDR2 LQKENI. The trim removed 3 bases at V and 2 bases at J, leaving 4 bases unmatched. CDR3 sequence: CASSPVGTGQETQYF. CDR3 DNA sequence: TGTGCCAGCTCACCGGTTGGGACAGGGCAAGAGACCCAGTACTTC.

V is TRBV7-2 and J is TRBJ2-2, with D perhaps matching TRBD1 (6 bases). Germline V gives CDR1 SGHTA, CDR2 FQGNSA. With 5 bases removed from V and 2 bases from J, the gap between germline ends came to 15 bases. This CDR3 contains 16 residues. The CDR3 sequence: CASSPFGTTNTGELFF. The CDR3 DNA reads as TGTGCCAGCAGCCCTTTCGGGACAACAAACACCGGGGAGCTGTTTTTT.

This clone was seen a handful of times. The chain has TRBV14 and TRBJ2-3; maybe TRBD1 (6 bases). Trimming left V 1 base short and J 0 bases short, with 17 bases between. Germline values: CDR1 SGHDN, CDR2 FVKESK. CDR3 size: 18 residues. CDR3 coding DNA: TGTGCCAGCAGCCAAGGGGCCGGAAGACAGGCCAGCACAGATACGCAGTATTTT. It codes for CASSQGAGRQASTDTQYF.

This clone has a single count. The V call is TRBV6-1, the J call TRBJ1-2, with 7 bases identical to TRBD1. The germline gives CDR1 MNHNS, CDR2 SASEGT. CDR3 length: 13 residues. V was pared by 5 bases and J by 4 bases, with 4 bases of the junction left unmatched. As DNA, the CDR3 is TGTGCCAGCAGTTCGGGACAGTCCTATGGCTACACCTTC. This gives the protein CASSSGQSYGYTF.

The V and J genes are TRBV19 and TRBJ1-5; D is unresolved. Germline values: CDR1 LNHDA, CDR2 SQIVND (reference sequence). V lost 3 bases and J lost 6, with 18 bases in between. There are 16 residues in the CDR3. In nucleotides, the CDR3 is TGTGCCAGTAGTATCGGGGTTGACGGGTCTGGTCAGCCCCAGCATTTT. Translating it yields CASSIGVDGSGQPQHF. Full variable domain (missing parts from reference TRBV19 and TRBJ1-5): DGGITQSPKYLFRKEGQNVTLSCEQNLNHDAMYWYRQDPGQGLRLIYYSQIVNDFQKGDIAEGYSVSREKKESFPLTVTSAQKNPTAFYLCASSIGVDGSGQPQHFGDGTRLSIL.

This clone was observed a few times. The chain has TRBV10-3 and TRBJ1-5, with D perhaps TRBD1 (5 bases). Germline CDR1 reads ENHRY; CDR2 reads SYGVKD. V lost 3 bases and J 0 bases, leaving 9 bases between the germline ends. CDR3 length: 15 residues. CDR3 region: CAISESQGSNQPQHF. The CDR3 nucleotides read TGTGCCATCAGTGAATCGCAGGGTAGCAATCAGCCCCAGCATTTT.

The gene calls are TRBV9 and TRBJ1-1; D unresolved. The length of the CDR3 is 15 residues. CDR1 is SGDLS, CDR2 YYNGEE, per germline. With 3 bases removed from V and 7 bases from J, the gap between germline ends came to 19 bases. Here the CDR3 reads CASSGGGPPRLEAFF. The CDR3 DNA follows: TGTGCCAGCAGCGGGGGAGGACCGCCAAGGCTTGAAGCTTTCTTT.

The chain has TRBV6-4 and TRBJ2-3; 9 nucleotides agree with TRBD2. The CDR3 runs 17 residues. The germline gives CDR1 MRHNA, CDR2 SNTAGT. V trimming: 6 bases; J trimming: 5 bases; junction bases outside the gene matches: 15. The CDR3 DNA sequence: TGTGCCAGCAGCGCCGACTATAGCGGGGGCCAGGGAGATACGCAGTATTTT. It yields the protein CASSADYSGGQGDTQYF.

The V call is TRBV27, the J call TRBJ2-1; TRBD1 agrees at 11 bases. This CDR3 has 13 residues. The germline gives CDR1 MNHEY, CDR2 SMNVEV (reference sequence). Trimming cost V 7 bases and J 8 bases; bases outside gene matches: 4. Here the CDR3 reads CASKKDRGHEQFF. In nucleotides, the CDR3 is TGTGCCAGCAAGAAGGACAGGGGGCATGAGCAGTTCTTC.

The chain is built from TRBV11-2 and TRBJ2-7, with TRBD2 matching 12 bases. Germline V CDR1 and CDR2: SGHAT, FQNNGV. The CDR3 totals 17 residues. Trimming removed 2 bases from V and 2 bases from J; junction bases left unmatched: 7. The CDR3 sequence: CASSLLAGGFLTYEQYF. CDR3 bases: TGTGCCAGCAGCTTACTAGCGGGGGGGTTCCTAACCTACGAGCAGTACTTC.

The chain uses TRBV19 and TRBJ2-7; D remains unclear. V was clipped by 7 bases and J by 5 bases, with 9 bases between them. The V gene's germline CDR1 is LNHDA and CDR2 SQIVND (reference sequence). The CDR3 covers 11 residues. For the CDR3, the DNA is TGTGCCAGTATGGGCAGGAACGAGCAGTACTTC. Its translation is CASMGRNEQYF.

The gene calls are TRBV7-2 and TRBJ1-2, with TRBD1 identical over 7 bases. Trimming cost V 5 bases and J 3 bases; bases outside gene matches: 9. Germline V gene sequence: CDR1 SGHTA, CDR2 FQGNSA. The CDR3 consists of 15 residues. CDR3 region: CASSTYRGGDYGYTF. The DNA for the CDR3 is TGTGCCAGCAGCACTTACAGGGGAGGGGACTATGGCTACACCTTC.

The V and J genes are TRBV5-4 and TRBJ1-2, with a possible D match to TRBD1 (6 bases). Germline CDR1 reads SGHNT; CDR2 reads YYREEE (reference sequence). CDR3 length: 16 residues. V lost 0 bases and J lost 2, with 14 bases in between. The CDR3 region has the DNA TGTGCCAGCAGCTTGGGCGGGGGGCCGTCGAACTATGGCTACACCTTC. Its translation is CASSLGGGPSNYGYTF.

For this clone: This sample also contains other DNA sequences that code for the same CDR3. The rearrangement uses TRBV9 and TRBJ2-5; D gene ambiguous. The germline V gene has CDR1 SGDLS and CDR2 YYNGEE. Trimming stripped 0 bases from V and 2 bases from J, with 5 bases between. The CDR3 is 13 residues long. The CDR3 DNA sequence: TGTGCCAGCAGCGTAGCCAGTCAAGAGACCCAGTACTTC. It translates to CASSVASQETQYF.

This clone has a single count. J is TRBJ1-5 and V is TRBV7-8; maybe TRBD1 (6 bases). The CDR3 consists of 16 residues. The germline V gene encodes CDR1 SGHVS and CDR2 FQNEAQ. Between the trimmed V and J ends, which lost 0 bases and 6 bases, there was a span of 15 bases. CDR3 sequence: CASSLAALLRGQPQHF. In DNA form, the CDR3 reads TGTGCCAGCAGCTTAGCAGCCCTCCTCAGGGGTCAGCCCCAGCATTTT.

The CDR3 loop is CASSATGVPYEQYF. DNA of the CDR3: TGTGCCAGCTCAGCCACGGGGGTCCCCTACGAGCAGTACTTC. The chain combines TRBV18 with TRBJ2-7, with TRBD2 as a possible D gene (6 bases). V lost 5 bases and J lost 2, with 13 bases in between. The V gene's germline CDR1 is KGHSH and CDR2 LQKENI. The CDR3 has 14 amino acids.

A few counts support this clone. CDR3 loop: CASSITDALSGNTIYF. The DNA for the CDR3 is TGTGCCAGTAGTATCACGGACGCCCTCTCTGGAAACACCATATATTTT. The rearrangement links TRBV19 to TRBJ1-3, with D unclear. This CDR3 comprises 16 residues. Trimming stripped 3 bases from V and 0 bases from J, with 12 bases between. Germline-derived CDR1 and CDR2 are LNHDA and SQIVND (reference sequence).

Regarding this clone: Distinct nucleotide sequences in the sample also encode this CDR3. For the CDR3, the DNA is TGTGCCAGCTCACCAGGGACAGCCGCTGGCAAACTGTTTTTT. Translation gives CASSPGTAAGKLFF. The chain is built from TRBV18 and TRBJ1-4; 7 nucleotides align to TRBD1. The V gene end was trimmed by 2 bases and the J gene end by 11 bases; junction bases not matched to a gene: 8. Looked up from germline, CDR1 is KGHSH and CDR2 is LQKENI. This CDR3 has 14 amino acids.

CDR3 sequence: CASSPRDFQFF. The CDR3 DNA reads TGTGCCAGCTCACCACGGGACTTTCAGTTCTTC. The chain joins TRBV18 to TRBJ2-1; a weak D match, TRBD2 (6 bases). The V and J ends lost 1 base and 13 bases respectively, with 8 bases between them. Germline CDR1 is KGHSH and CDR2 is LQKENI. CDR3 length: 11 amino acids.

This rearrangement joins TRBV5-4 to TRBJ2-1; TRBD2 aligns across 8 bases. Germline V lookup: CDR1 SGHNT, CDR2 YYREEE (reference sequence). This CDR3 has 17 amino acids. V shed 0 bases and J 6 bases; nucleotides not matched to a gene: 11. The CDR3 region has the DNA TGTGCCAGCAGCTTGGGTTCCGCTGCGGGGGGAGGCAATGAGCAGTTCTTC. This translates into CASSLGSAAGGGNEQFF.